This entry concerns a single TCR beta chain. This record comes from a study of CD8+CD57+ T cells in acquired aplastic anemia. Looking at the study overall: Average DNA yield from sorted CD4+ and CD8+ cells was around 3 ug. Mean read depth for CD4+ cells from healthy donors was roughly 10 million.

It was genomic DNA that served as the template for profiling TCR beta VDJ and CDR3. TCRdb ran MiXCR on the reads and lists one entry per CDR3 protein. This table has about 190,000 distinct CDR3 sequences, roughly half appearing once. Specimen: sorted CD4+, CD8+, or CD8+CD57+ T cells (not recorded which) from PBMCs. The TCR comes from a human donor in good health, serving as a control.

CDR3 in amino acids: CASTPSRGRNTEAFF. CDR3 nucleotide sequence: TGTGCCAGTACCCCATCAAGGGGGAGGAACACTGAAGCTTTCTTT. This chain links TRBV19 with TRBJ1-1; TRBD1 might be the D (6 bases). The CDR3 spans 15 residues. Germline CDR1 reads LNHDA; CDR2 reads SQIVND (reference sequence). Trimming shortened V by 7 bases and J by 1 base, and 16 bases separated the two germline ends.